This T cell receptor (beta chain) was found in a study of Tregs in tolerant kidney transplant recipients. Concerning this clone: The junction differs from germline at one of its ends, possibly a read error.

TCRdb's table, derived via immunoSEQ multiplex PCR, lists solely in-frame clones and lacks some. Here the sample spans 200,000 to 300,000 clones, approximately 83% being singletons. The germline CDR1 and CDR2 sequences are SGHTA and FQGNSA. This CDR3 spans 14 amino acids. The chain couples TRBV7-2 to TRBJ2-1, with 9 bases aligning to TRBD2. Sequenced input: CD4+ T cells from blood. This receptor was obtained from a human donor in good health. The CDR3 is CASSLAGAYNEQFF. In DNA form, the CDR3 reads TGTGCCAGCAGTTTAGCGGGAGCTTACAATGAGCAGTTCTTC.